This T cell receptor (beta chain) appears in the sequencing data of a study of OX40 agonist ivuxolimab in advanced cancers. Findings and limits, study-wide: In general, CD8+ T cells held more expanded clones than CD4+ did, on average. Some nonresponders likewise displayed low normalized T-cell clonal expansion.

Trimming removed 1 base at V and 6 bases at J, with 13 bases between. Germline lookup yields CDR1 MNHNS and CDR2 SASEGT. This CDR3 is built from 15 residues. A remark on this clone: The target antigen is unknown.

The method was immunoSEQ multiplex PCR; TCRdb's version includes in-frame clones alone and lacks a portion of them. The sample consists of tens of thousands of clones, about nine tenths of them appearing once. The sequenced sample was CD4+ or CD8+ T cells sorted from blood, obtained in a trial of the OX40 agonist ivuxolimab. The chain joins TRBV6-1 to TRBJ2-1, with a tentative D call TRBD1 (6 bases). This clonotype originated in an adult with an advanced solid tumor such as melanoma, head and neck, liver or kidney cancer. The CDR3: CASSEGQGSGNEQFF. CDR3 bases: TGTGCCAGCAGTGAAGGCCAGGGGAGCGGCAATGAGCAGTTCTTC.